This T cell receptor (beta chain) derives from a study of cytomegalovirus exposure and HLA in healthy donors. Study-level background: Previous work identified 95 million to 140 million unique TCR beta sequences from 150 million to 200 million T cells. Study-wide points: Cytomegalovirus association was assigned to about 180 TCR beta chains. For most TCR beta V segments, an earlier analysis put the productive rate at about 90% or about 30% of the time. In a later analysis, TCR beta V- and J-gene trimming was associated with a missense DCLRE1C variant.

The PCR was carried out with 60 Vbeta primers and 13 Jbeta primers. Here immunoSEQ multiplex PCR was the method, and the copy in TCRdb shows in-frame clones only, minus some. The sample contains roughly 60,000 clones, around 83% of which appear only once. Remarks on this clone: What it recognizes is unknown.

The TCR originated in a young man in good health and CMV-seronegative. The sequencing input was PBMCs.

CDR3 residues: CASSYPIFESGGYTF. CDR3 nucleotides: TGTGCCAGCAGTTACCCGATCTTCGAATCGGGTGGCTACACCTTC. J is TRBJ1-2 and V is TRBV6-6; D ambiguous. This CDR3 is 15 amino acids long. V was clipped by 2 bases and J by 7 bases, with 17 bases between them. CDR1 and CDR2 (germline): MNHNY, SVGAGI (reference sequence).